These 7 T cell receptor beta chains originate from one sample sequenced in a study of PD-1 blockade in classical Hodgkin lymphoma. Using immunoSEQ multiplex PCR, the repertoire was profiled, and TCRdb retains in-frame clones only, with some absent. Altogether some 58,000 clones are present, just over 90% being singletons, with the ten largest covering 6.5% to 9.5%. Documented time point: cycle 4 day 1 (C4D1), after 6 weeks of nivolumab. The patients all showed relapse after autologous stem cell transplantation, while their brentuximab vedotin exposure varied. The sequences come from peripheral blood mononuclear cells (PBMCs), collected before the fourth cycle of nivolumab. These receptors originate from a human donor with classical Hodgkin lymphoma.

The rearrangement uses TRBV5-4 and TRBJ2-7, with TRBD2 identical over 13 bases. The CDR3 has 16 residues. Germline V gene lookup returns CDR1 SGHNT and CDR2 YYREEE (reference sequence). V was clipped by 0 bases and J by 2 bases; unmatched bases: 2. The CDR3 loop is CASSLAGTSGTYEQYF. The CDR3 DNA reads as TGTGCCAGCAGCTTGGCCGGGACTAGCGGGACCTACGAGCAGTACTTC.

The chain combines TRBV15 with TRBJ1-3; no firm D call. V lost 0 bases and J lost 8, with 8 bases in between. Per the germline V gene, CDR1 is LNHNV and CDR2 is YYDKDF (reference sequence). The CDR3 spans 13 residues. The CDR3 bases are TGTGCCACCAGCAGAGATCGCCGCGACACCATATATTTT. This sequence encodes CATSRDRRDTIYF.

The V and J genes are TRBV6-1 and TRBJ2-4, with unresolved D. CDR3 length equals 11 residues. V lost 6 bases and J 16 bases, leaving 16 bases between the germline ends. Per the germline V gene, CDR1 is MNHNS and CDR2 is SASEGT. CDR3 residues: CASRLEGRGYF. DNA of the CDR3: TGTGCCAGCAGGCTAGAAGGGCGCGGATACTTC.

In its sample, this clone was seen a few times. This sequence joins TRBV18 and TRBJ2-4; D gene ambiguous. This CDR3 region has 15 residues. V gave up 6 bases and J gave up 0 bases, with 12 bases separating them. Germline loops: CDR1 KGHSH, CDR2 LQKENI. Here the CDR3 DNA reads TGTGCCAGCTCCCCGGAGAGCGTAGCCAAAAACATTCAGTACTTC. This translates into CASSPESVAKNIQYF.

This clone is a singleton in its sample. The chain couples TRBV7-2 to TRBJ1-6; a possible D gene is TRBD1 (6 bases). Germline assignment: CDR1 SGHTA and CDR2 FQGNSA. The V and J ends lost 5 bases and 6 bases respectively, with 11 bases between them. The CDR3 runs to 14 residues. The DNA for the CDR3 is TGTGCCAGCAGCCAACAGGGACCTAATTCACCCCTCCACTTT. Protein: CASSQQGPNSPLHF.

V usage is TRBV28 and J usage is TRBJ2-7; D unclear. There are 12 residues in the CDR3. Germline values: CDR1 MDHEN, CDR2 SYDVKM. Trimming took 5 bases from V and 2 from J, leaving 7 bases between them. CDR3 region: CASSPSPYEQYF. As DNA, the CDR3 is TGTGCCAGCAGTCCATCCCCCTACGAGCAGTACTTC.

J is TRBJ2-1 and V is TRBV6-6; TRBD2 is a possible D gene (5 bases). This CDR3 is built from 16 residues. Germline-derived CDR1 and CDR2 are MNHNY and SVGAGI (reference sequence). Trimming stripped 5 bases from V and 7 bases from J, with 21 bases between. The CDR3 DNA reads as TGTGCCAGCAGTCCTCCCGGGTCCTGGACGGGGAATGAGCAGTTCTTC. Translated, it gives CASSPPGSWTGNEQFF.